This T cell receptor (beta chain) is drawn from a study of T cells in Graves' hyperthyroidism and ophthalmopathy. This CDR3 is 16 amino acids long. Unmatched junction bases numbered 5, after V lost 2 bases and J lost 5 bases. In germline, CDR1 is KGHDR, CDR2 SFDVKD. This clonotype was seen many times. The investigators amplified TCR beta CDR3 regions from RNA transcripts. The TCR CDR3 first-round RT-PCR relied on the HTBI primer set. From the multiplex PCR reads, TCRdb called clonotypes with MiXCR, one entry per CDR3 protein. The table has approximately 560,000 distinct CDR3 sequences, 35% to 55% seen once; the top ten hold roughly 8.2%. Hyperthyroidism patients were newly diagnosed, had disease duration under 2 months, and were aged 18 to 65 years.

The TCR originated in a woman in her late teens or twenties with Graves' hyperthyroidism. This sequence joins TRBV24-1 and TRBJ1-6; 7 bases align to TRBD1. Material: peripheral blood or thyroid tissue (not recorded which). The CDR3 loop is CATSDSAGGDNSPLHF. CDR3 DNA: TGTGCCACCAGTGATTCTGCAGGGGGGGATAATTCACCCCTCCACTTT.